This T cell receptor (beta chain) was found in a study of OX40 agonist ivuxolimab in advanced cancers. The overall study: Each patient was given ivuxolimab into a vein every 2 weeks, at 0.01 to 10 mg/kg.

The CDR3 consists of 15 residues. The germline CDR1 and CDR2 sequences are MNHNY and SVGAGI (reference sequence). After removal of 8 bases from V and 8 bases from J, the junction contained 17 bases not matched to a gene. Assay used: immunoSEQ multiplex PCR; TCRdb lists only in-frame clones, some missing. The sample has 70,000 to 80,000 clones; 88% are singletons. The source material was CD4+ or CD8+ T cells sorted from blood, sampled in a trial of the OX40 agonist ivuxolimab. V gene TRBV6-6 combines with J gene TRBJ1-1; 7 bases match TRBD1. The source is an adult with an advanced solid tumor such as melanoma, head and neck, liver or kidney cancer. The CDR3 DNA sequence: TGTGCCAGCGCACAGGGTACGGGTAAGGACAGGGAAGCTTTCTTT. It is translated as CASAQGTGKDREAFF.